This T cell receptor beta chain was found in a study of Ad26.COV2.S vaccination and SARS-CoV-2 variants. Study as a whole: The vaccine Ad26.COV2.S was put into the muscle once, or twice with 56 days between.

The method was immunoSEQ multiplex PCR; TCRdb's version includes in-frame clones alone and lacks a portion of them. The sample records 300,000 to 400,000 clones, 70% to 90% being singletons. Treatment here: 15 to 20 received Ad26.COV2.S at low or high dose, single or two shots; 5 received placebo; per-sample allocation not given. Sampling was performed 63 days after the first vaccine or placebo injection. The CDR3 runs to 15 residues. Trimming removed 1 base from V and 4 bases from J, with 14 bases in between. Germline CDR1 reads GTSNPN; CDR2 reads SVGIG (reference sequence). The sequencing here drew on peripheral blood, taken in a trial of Ad26.COV2.S vaccine versus placebo. The rearrangement joins TRBV30 to TRBJ1-5; D perhaps matches TRBD1 (5 bases). The receptor was derived from a person between 18 and 65 years old who received the Ad26.COV2.S COVID-19 vaccine or a placebo. The CDR3 DNA follows: TGTGCCTGGAGTGAAGCACAGGTTGGAAATCAGCCCCAGCATTTT. It encodes CAWSEAQVGNQPQHF.